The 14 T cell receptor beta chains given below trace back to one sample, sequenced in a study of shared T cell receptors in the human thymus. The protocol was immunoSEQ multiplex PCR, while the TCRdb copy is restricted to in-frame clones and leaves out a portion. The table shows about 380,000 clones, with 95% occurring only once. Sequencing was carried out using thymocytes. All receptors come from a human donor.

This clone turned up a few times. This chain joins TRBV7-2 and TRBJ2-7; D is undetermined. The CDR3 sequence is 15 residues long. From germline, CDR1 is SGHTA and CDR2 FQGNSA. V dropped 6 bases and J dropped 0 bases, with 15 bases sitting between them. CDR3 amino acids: CASRLFVLNSYEQYF. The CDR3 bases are TGTGCCAGCAGACTCTTCGTACTAAACTCCTACGAGCAGTACTTC.

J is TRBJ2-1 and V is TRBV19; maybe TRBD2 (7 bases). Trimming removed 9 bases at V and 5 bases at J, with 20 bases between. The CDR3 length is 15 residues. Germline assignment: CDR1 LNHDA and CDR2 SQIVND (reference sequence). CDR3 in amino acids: CASRGSSRGDNEQFF. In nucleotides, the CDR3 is TGTGCCAGCAGGGGATCTTCACGGGGGGACAATGAGCAGTTCTTC.

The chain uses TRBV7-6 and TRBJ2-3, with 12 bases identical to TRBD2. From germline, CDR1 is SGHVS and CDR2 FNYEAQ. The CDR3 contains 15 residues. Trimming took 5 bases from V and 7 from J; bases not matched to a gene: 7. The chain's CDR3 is CASSEWTSGMNTQYF. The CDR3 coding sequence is TGTGCCAGCAGCGAGTGGACTAGCGGGATGAATACGCAGTATTTT.

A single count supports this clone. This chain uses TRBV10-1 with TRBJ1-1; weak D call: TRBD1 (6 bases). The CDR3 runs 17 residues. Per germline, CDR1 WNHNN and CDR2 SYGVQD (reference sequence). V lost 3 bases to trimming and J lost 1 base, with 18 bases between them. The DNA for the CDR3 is TGCGCCAGCAGTGATCAAGCTACAGGGACGCCGAACACTGAAGCTTTCTTT. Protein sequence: CASSDQATGTPNTEAFF.

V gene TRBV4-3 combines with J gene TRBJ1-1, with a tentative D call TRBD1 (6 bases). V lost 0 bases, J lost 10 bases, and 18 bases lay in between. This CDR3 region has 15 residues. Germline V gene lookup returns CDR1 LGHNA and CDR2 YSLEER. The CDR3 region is CASSQDILFGGRAFF. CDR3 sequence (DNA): TGCGCCAGCAGCCAAGATATTCTTTTCGGGGGGCGAGCTTTCTTT.

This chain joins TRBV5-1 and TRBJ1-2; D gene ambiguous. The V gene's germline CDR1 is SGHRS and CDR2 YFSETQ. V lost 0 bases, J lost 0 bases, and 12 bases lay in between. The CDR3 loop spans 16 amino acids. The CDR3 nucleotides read TGCGCCAGCAGCTTGGATTCGGGGAAAACTAACTATGGCTACACCTTC. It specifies CASSLDSGKTNYGYTF.

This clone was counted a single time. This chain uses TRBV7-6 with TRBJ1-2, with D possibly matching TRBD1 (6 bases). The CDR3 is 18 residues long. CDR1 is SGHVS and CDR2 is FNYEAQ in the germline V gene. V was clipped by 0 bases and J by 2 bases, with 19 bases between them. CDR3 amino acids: CASSLASTGTRINYGYTF. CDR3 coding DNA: TGTGCCAGCAGCTTAGCGTCTACCGGGACACGAATCAACTATGGCTACACCTTC.

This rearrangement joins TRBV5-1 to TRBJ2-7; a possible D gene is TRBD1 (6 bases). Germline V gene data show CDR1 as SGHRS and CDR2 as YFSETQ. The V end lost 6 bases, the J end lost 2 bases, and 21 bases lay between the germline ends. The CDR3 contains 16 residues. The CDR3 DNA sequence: TGCGCCAGCAACCGGGGACACACCGCTCCGACCTACGAGCAGTACTTC. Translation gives CASNRGHTAPTYEQYF.

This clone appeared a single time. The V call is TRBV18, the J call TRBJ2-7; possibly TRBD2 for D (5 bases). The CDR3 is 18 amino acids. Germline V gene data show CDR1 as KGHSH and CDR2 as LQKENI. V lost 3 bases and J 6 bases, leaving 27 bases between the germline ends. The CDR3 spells CASSPSGVSRDPPREQYF. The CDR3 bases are TGTGCCAGCTCACCCTCTGGCGTTTCGAGGGATCCTCCTCGCGAGCAGTACTTC.

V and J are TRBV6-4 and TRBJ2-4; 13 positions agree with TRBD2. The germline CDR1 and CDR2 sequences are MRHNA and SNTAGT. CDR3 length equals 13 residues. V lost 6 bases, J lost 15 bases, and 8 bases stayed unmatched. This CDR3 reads CASREGLAGEWYF. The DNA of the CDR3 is TGTGCCAGCAGGGAAGGACTAGCGGGAGAATGGTACTTC.

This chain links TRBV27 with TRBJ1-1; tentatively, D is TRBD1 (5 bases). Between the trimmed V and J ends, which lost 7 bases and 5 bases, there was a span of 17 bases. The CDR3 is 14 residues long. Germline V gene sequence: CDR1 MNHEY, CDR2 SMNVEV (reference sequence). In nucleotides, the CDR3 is TGTGCCAGCACCCATGGAAGGGGACGGACTGAAGCTTTCTTT. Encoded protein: CASTHGRGRTEAFF.

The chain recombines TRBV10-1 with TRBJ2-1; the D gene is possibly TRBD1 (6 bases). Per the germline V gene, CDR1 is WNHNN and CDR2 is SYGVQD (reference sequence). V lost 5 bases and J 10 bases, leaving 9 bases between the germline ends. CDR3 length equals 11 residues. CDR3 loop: CASSTDREQFF. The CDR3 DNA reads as TGCGCCAGCAGTACTGACAGGGAGCAGTTCTTC.

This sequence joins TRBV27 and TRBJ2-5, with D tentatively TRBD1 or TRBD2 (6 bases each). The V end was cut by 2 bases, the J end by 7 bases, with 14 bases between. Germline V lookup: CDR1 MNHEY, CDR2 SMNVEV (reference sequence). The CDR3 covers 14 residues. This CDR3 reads CASSLNRDLGTQYF. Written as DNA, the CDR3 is TGTGCCAGCAGTTTAAACAGGGACTTGGGGACCCAGTACTTC.

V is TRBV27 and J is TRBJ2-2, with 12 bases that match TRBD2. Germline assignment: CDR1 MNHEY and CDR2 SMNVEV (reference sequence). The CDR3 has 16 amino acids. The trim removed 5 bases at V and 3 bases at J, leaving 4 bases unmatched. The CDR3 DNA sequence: TGTGCCAGCAGTCCCCGACTAGCGGGGGACACCGGGGAGCTGTTTTTT. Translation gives CASSPRLAGDTGELFF.